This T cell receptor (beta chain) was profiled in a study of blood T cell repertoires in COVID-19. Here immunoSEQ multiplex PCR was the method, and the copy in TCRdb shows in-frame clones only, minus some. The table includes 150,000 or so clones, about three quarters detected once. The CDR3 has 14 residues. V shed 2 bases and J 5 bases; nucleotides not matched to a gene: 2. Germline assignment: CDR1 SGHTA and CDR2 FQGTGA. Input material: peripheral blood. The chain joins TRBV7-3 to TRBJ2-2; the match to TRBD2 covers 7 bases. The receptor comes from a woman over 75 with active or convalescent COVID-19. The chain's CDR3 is CASSLGAGTGELFF. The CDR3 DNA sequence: TGTGCCAGCAGCTTAGGAGCGGGGACCGGGGAGCTGTTTTTT.